The T cell receptor beta chain described here comes from a study of prognosis after radiotherapy for stage I lung cancer. Whole-study findings and limits: Lower Shannon entropy values were found after stereotactic body radiation therapy in patients who developed distant metastases.

The CDR3 extends over 15 amino acids. Germline values: CDR1 SSHAT, CDR2 FNYEAQ (reference sequence). Two rounds of multiplex PCR amplified TCR beta CDR3 from genomic DNA. Round one of PCR was performed, and it used primers specific to each TRBV and TRBJ gene. One entry per CDR3 protein, called by TCRdb with MiXCR from the multiplex PCR reads. The sample has tens of thousands of distinct CDR3 sequences, roughly 39% seen once. As for this clonotype: The antigen is not known. A read error may account for a junction end that differs from germline.

Blood draws of around 6 milliliters of peripheral blood occurred at each of two time points. The rearrangement links TRBV7-7 to TRBJ1-3, with D tentatively TRBD1 (5 bases). Sample: PBMCs, taken before or after stereotactic body radiation therapy (not recorded which). The source is a donor over 45 with non-small cell lung cancer. CDR3 region: CASSPDSDSGNTIYF. CDR3 in DNA: TGTGCTAGCAGCCCCGACAGCGACTCTGGAAACACCATATATTTT.